One sample yielded the 11 T cell receptor beta chains listed below, sequenced in a study of yellow fever vaccine responses in identical twins. Each CDR3 protein gets one entry after TCRdb re-called the RT-PCR reads with MiXCR. Counted here are tens of thousands of distinct CDR3 sequences, over 70% occurring once; the ten biggest clones make up about 5%. This sample comprised T cells from blood (PBMCs), unsorted or a sorted subset (not recorded which), obtained before or after yellow fever vaccination (not recorded which). These receptors all come from a woman between 18 and 30 years old who received the yellow fever vaccine.

The chain has TRBV29-1 and TRBJ2-5; the D call may be TRBD1 or TRBD2 (5 bases each). The CDR3 is 13 residues long. CDR1 and CDR2 from the germline V gene are SQVTM and ANQGSEA. V dropped 6 bases and J dropped 4 bases, with 15 bases sitting between them. CDR3 residues: CSVGRGGSETQYF. CDR3 DNA: TGCAGCGTGGGCCGGGGCGGCTCAGAGACCCAGTACTTC.

V gene TRBV5-1 combines with J gene TRBJ1-5; D remains unclear. This CDR3 spans 13 amino acids. V was cut by 4 bases and J by 6 bases, with 11 bases left in between. Germline loops: CDR1 SGHRS, CDR2 YFSETQ. CDR3 in DNA: TGCGCCAGCAGCAGGGAACCCATTCAGCCCCAGCATTTT. It yields the protein CASSREPIQPQHF.

This clonotype has only a few counts. This chain uses TRBV1 with TRBJ1-2; the table's TRBD1 call for D was not verified on the DNA. TRBV1 is noted as a pseudogene. This CDR3 comprises 16 residues. The CDR3 loop reads CTSSQAWRGQSYGYTF. CDR3 in DNA: TGCACCAGCAGCCAAGCTTGGCGGGGACAGTCATATGGCTACACCTTC.

This chain joins TRBV12-3 or TRBV12-4 and TRBJ2-5; possibly TRBD2 for D (5 bases). CDR3 length: 12 residues. V lost 7 bases and J 4 bases, leaving 10 bases between the germline ends. In nucleotides, the CDR3 is TGTGCCAGCAAACGGGAACGAGAGACCCAGTACTTC. Residues: CASKRERETQYF.

The chain combines TRBV28 with TRBJ2-7; D is ambiguous. CDR1 and CDR2 from the germline V gene are MDHEN and SYDVKM. Trimming cost V 5 bases and J 4 bases, with 12 bases left between them. CDR3 size: 13 residues. CDR3 nucleotides: TGTGCCAGCAGTGGATCAGTGGGATACGAGCAGTACTTC. This codes for CASSGSVGYEQYF.

The chain employs TRBV29-1 and TRBJ2-1, with D unresolved. The germline V gene encodes CDR1 SQVTM and CDR2 ANQGSEA. The V gene lost 4 bases and the J gene lost 1 base, with 11 bases spanning the gap. CDR3 length equals 14 residues. The CDR3 protein is CSVGSGSSYNEQFF. In nucleotides, the CDR3 is TGCAGCGTTGGGTCCGGGTCATCCTACAATGAGCAGTTCTTC.

The chain joins TRBV5-1 to TRBJ2-3, with a tentative D call TRBD1 (6 bases). The germline gives CDR1 SGHRS, CDR2 YFSETQ. Trimming shortened V by 0 bases and J by 5 bases, and 13 bases separated the two germline ends. This CDR3 comprises 15 residues. For the CDR3, the DNA is TGCGCCAGCAGCTTGGAGGCAGGGGTCGGAGATACGCAGTATTTT. Amino acid sequence: CASSLEAGVGDTQYF.

The table lists this clonotype with a few counts. The CDR3 bases are TGTGCCAGCAGTTTCAGAGATACGCAGTATTTT. It yields the protein CASSFRDTQYF. V is TRBV14 and J is TRBJ2-3, with no clear D. V was pared by 6 bases and J by 5 bases, with 6 bases between. Germline V lookup: CDR1 SGHDN, CDR2 FVKESK. The CDR3 is 11 residues long.

The chain carries TRBV10-1 and TRBJ1-2, with a possible D match to TRBD1 (5 bases). V lost 6 bases and J 8 bases, leaving 13 bases between the germline ends. The CDR3 contains 12 residues. Looked up from germline, CDR1 is WNHNN and CDR2 is SYGVQD (reference sequence). The chain's CDR3 is CASRDGHGGYTF. The CDR3 bases are TGCGCCAGCAGGGACGGACACGGGGGCTACACCTTC.

The chain uses TRBV20-1 and TRBJ1-2; D call uncertain. Between the trimmed V and J ends, which lost 0 bases and 6 bases, there was a span of 11 bases. The germline gives CDR1 DFQATT, CDR2 SNEGSKA (reference sequence). CDR3 length: 13 residues. The CDR3 protein is CSARDRGRNGYTF. CDR3 bases: TGCAGTGCTAGAGATCGGGGAAGAAATGGCTACACCTTC.

This clonotype was observed a handful of times. The chain links TRBV4-1 to TRBJ1-5; D gene unclear. The V and J ends lost 0 bases and 3 bases respectively, with 15 bases between them. CDR1 and CDR2 from the germline V gene are MGHRA and YSYEKL. This CDR3 contains 17 residues. The CDR3 loop reads CASSQDPPPDDNQPQHF. The CDR3 DNA sequence: TGCGCCAGCAGCCAAGATCCCCCCCCAGACGACAATCAGCCCCAGCATTTT.